This TCR beta chain comes out of a study of T-cell reconstitution after alpha-beta-depleted transplantation in children. Notes on the study in general: At day 60, the high TCRbeta diversity found in some patients originated from recipient T cells and thymic progenitors that had survived.

Of note for this clonotype: Antigen: not known.

Per germline, CDR1 MGHDK and CDR2 SYGVNS. The CDR3 totals 16 residues. V was shortened by 6 bases and J by 5 bases, with 19 bases between the two germline ends. It was with unique molecular identifiers that the TCRbeta library was prepared. In TCRdb, the PCR reads were re-called with MiXCR into one record per CDR3 protein. The sample holds around 960,000 distinct CDR3 sequences, under 30% seen once. The origin of this receptor is a boy less than two years old who had a stem cell transplant for SCID, so the T cells may come from the graft donor. The chain has TRBV25-1 and TRBJ2-2; D possibly corresponds to TRBD2 (6 bases). The sequences come from PBMCs, mostly from graft donor cells, collected 360 days after TCRalphabeta/CD19-depleted stem cell transplant. The chain's CDR3 is CASRLGEAGRTGELFF. The DNA of the CDR3 is TGTGCCAGCAGACTAGGGGAGGCGGGGCGGACCGGGGAGCTGTTTTTT. The variable domain in full, with the rest retrieved from reference TRBV25-1 and TRBJ2-2, is EADIYQTPRYLVIGTGKKITLECSQTMGHDKMYWYQQDPGMELHLIHYSYGVNSTEKGDLSSESTVSRIRTEHFPLTLESARPSHTSQYLCASRLGEAGRTGELFFGEGSRLTVL.